This T cell receptor beta chain was captured in a study of T cells in Graves' hyperthyroidism and ophthalmopathy. Overall study: Blood from the periphery was taken at initial diagnosis, before any treatment.

In this sample, this clonotype turned up many times. This CDR3 contains 17 residues. CDR1 is LGHDT, CDR2 YNNKEL, per germline (reference sequence). Trimming shortened V by 0 bases and J by 0 bases, and 12 bases separated the two germline ends. Amplification of TCR beta CDR3 regions was performed using RNA transcripts as template. The HTBI primer set served for first-round RT-PCR of the TCR CDR3. TCRdb independently ran MiXCR on the multiplex PCR reads; one entry per CDR3 protein. The sample has about 400,000 distinct CDR3 sequences; more than 12% are singletons. The sample taken for sequencing was blood. The TCR originated in a man in his forties or fifties with Graves' ophthalmopathy. The gene calls are TRBV3-1 and TRBJ1-3; D gene ambiguous. CDR3 region: CASSQDRFGSSGNTIYF. DNA of the CDR3: TGTGCCAGCAGCCAAGATCGTTTCGGGAGCTCTGGAAACACCATATATTTT. Drawing the rest from reference TRBV3-1 and TRBJ1-3, the complete variable domain is DTAVSQTPKYLVTQMGNDKSIKCEQNLGHDTMYWYKQDSKKFLKIMFSYNNKELIINETVPNRFSPKSPDKAHLNLHINSLELGDSAVYFCASSQDRFGSSGNTIYFGEGSWLTVV.